These 4 T cell receptor beta chains came from one sample sequenced in a study of regulatory T cells in long-lasting Graves disease. Both iRepertoire HTBI primers and Arm-PCR of CDR3 regions were used to build the TCR beta libraries. TCRdb itself ran the multiplex PCR reads through MiXCR, one entry per CDR3 protein. Of 700,000 or so distinct CDR3 sequences in the sample, 25% to 35% were seen once. The time point here: persistent/refractory GD, antithyroid drugs over 5 years with positive TRAb. PBMCs provided the RNA from which the TCR library was made. The input for sequencing was peripheral blood mononuclear cells (PBMCs), taken when the disease was refractory, from a patient treated with antithyroid drugs. These receptors were taken from a female donor with Graves disease.

This rearrangement joins TRBV5-1 to TRBJ2-7; 7 bases line up with TRBD1. Trimming cost V 1 base and J 0 bases; bases outside gene matches: 4. The CDR3 sequence is 15 residues long. The germline V gene has CDR1 SGHRS and CDR2 YFSETQ. Written as DNA, the CDR3 is TGCGCCAGCAGCTTGTGGACAGGAAGCTCCTACGAGCAGTACTTC. This encodes CASSLWTGSSYEQYF.

The chain employs TRBV15 and TRBJ1-5; TRBD1 aligns across 7 bases. From germline, CDR1 is LNHNV and CDR2 YYDKDF (reference sequence). V lost 5 bases, J lost 4 bases, and 5 bases stayed unmatched. This CDR3 is 14 amino acids long. This CDR3 is CATSGGQSNQPQHF. The CDR3 DNA sequence: TGTGCCACCAGCGGGGGACAGAGTAATCAGCCCCAGCATTTT.

This clonotype was recorded a few times. The V and J genes are TRBV19 and TRBJ2-5; 7 nucleotides agree with TRBD1. This CDR3 spans 15 amino acids. The V gene end was trimmed by 3 bases and the J gene end by 4 bases; junction bases not matched to a gene: 8. Looked up from germline, CDR1 is LNHDA and CDR2 is SQIVND (reference sequence). The CDR3 protein is CASSMAQGWGETQYF. CDR3 sequence (DNA): TGTGCCAGTAGTATGGCACAGGGGTGGGGAGAGACCCAGTACTTC.

The rearrangement links TRBV7-9 to TRBJ1-5; no clear D. This CDR3 is built from 15 residues. V was shortened by 5 bases and J by 3 bases, with 14 bases between the two germline ends. Germline assignment: CDR1 SEHNR and CDR2 FQNEAQ (reference sequence). CDR3 sequence reads: CASSTRRGINQPQHF. The CDR3 DNA reads as TGTGCCAGCAGCACCCGTCGTGGAATCAATCAGCCCCAGCATTTT. The full variable domain, with the rest looked up from reference TRBV7-9 and TRBJ1-5, is DTGVSQNPRHKITKRGQNVTFRCDPISEHNRLYWYRQTLGQGPEFLTYFQNEAQLEKSRLLSDRFSAERPKGSFSTLEIQRTEQGDSAMYLCASSTRRGINQPQHFGDGTRLSIL.